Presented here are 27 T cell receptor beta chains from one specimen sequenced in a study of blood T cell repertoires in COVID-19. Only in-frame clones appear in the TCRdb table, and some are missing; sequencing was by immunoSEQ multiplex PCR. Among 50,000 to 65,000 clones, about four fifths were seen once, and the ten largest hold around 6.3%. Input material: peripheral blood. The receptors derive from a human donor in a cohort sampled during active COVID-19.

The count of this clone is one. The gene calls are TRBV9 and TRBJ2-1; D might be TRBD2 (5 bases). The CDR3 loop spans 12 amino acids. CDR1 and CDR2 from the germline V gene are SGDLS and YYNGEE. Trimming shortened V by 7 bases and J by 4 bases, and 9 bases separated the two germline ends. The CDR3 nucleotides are TGTGCCAGCGGGCGAGGGTACAATGAGCAGTTCTTC. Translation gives CASGRGYNEQFF.

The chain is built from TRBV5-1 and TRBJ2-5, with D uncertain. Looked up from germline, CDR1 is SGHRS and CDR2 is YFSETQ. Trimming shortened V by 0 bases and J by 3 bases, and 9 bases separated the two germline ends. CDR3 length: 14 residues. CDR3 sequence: CASSLGLTEETQYF. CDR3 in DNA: TGCGCCAGCAGCTTGGGCCTCACGGAAGAGACCCAGTACTTC.

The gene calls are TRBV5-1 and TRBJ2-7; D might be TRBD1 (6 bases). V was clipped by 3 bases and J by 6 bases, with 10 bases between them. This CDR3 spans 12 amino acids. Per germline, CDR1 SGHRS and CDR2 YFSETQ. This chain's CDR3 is CASSSQGFEQYF. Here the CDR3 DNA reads TGCGCCAGCAGCTCACAGGGTTTCGAGCAGTACTTC.

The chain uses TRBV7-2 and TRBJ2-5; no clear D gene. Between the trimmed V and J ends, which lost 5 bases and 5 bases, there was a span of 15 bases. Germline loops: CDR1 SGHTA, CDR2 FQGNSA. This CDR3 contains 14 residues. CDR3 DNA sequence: TGTGCCAGCAGCGAAAGACTGGCCTTTGAGACCCAGTACTTC. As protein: CASSERLAFETQYF.

The CDR3 is CASSSRGMARGNEQFF. The CDR3 nucleotides read TGTGCCAGCAGCTCCAGGGGGATGGCTCGGGGCAATGAGCAGTTCTTC. The chain recombines TRBV7-9 with TRBJ2-1; the match to TRBD1 covers 7 bases. Looked up from germline, CDR1 is SEHNR and CDR2 is FQNEAQ (reference sequence). V gave up 4 bases and J gave up 6 bases; unmatched junction bases: 12. The CDR3 spans 16 residues.

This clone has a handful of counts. Here the CDR3 DNA reads TGTGCCAGCAGCCAATCGGGACAGGGGAATCAGCCCCAGCATTTT. Its translation: CASSQSGQGNQPQHF. The chain links TRBV3-1 (or the pseudogene TRBV3-2) to TRBJ1-5; 10 bases match TRBD1. V trimming: 2 bases; J trimming: 4 bases; junction bases outside the gene matches: 2. CDR3 length: 15 residues. Per the germline V gene, CDR1 is LGHDT and CDR2 is YNNKEL (reference sequence).

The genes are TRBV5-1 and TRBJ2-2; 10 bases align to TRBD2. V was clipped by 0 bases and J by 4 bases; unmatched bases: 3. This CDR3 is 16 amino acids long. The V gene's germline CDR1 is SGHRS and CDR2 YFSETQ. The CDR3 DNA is TGCGCCAGCAGCTTGGCGCCTAGCGGGAGCACCGGGGAGCTGTTTTTT. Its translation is CASSLAPSGSTGELFF.

The CDR3 DNA reads as TGTGCCAGCAGCCCACTAGCCCAGATCTCCTACGAGCAGTACTTC. Translated: CASSPLAQISYEQYF. The chain recombines TRBV9 with TRBJ2-7; weak D call: TRBD2 (6 bases). The CDR3 is made up of 15 amino acids. The germline gives CDR1 SGDLS, CDR2 YYNGEE. The germline V and J ends were trimmed by 4 bases and 0 bases, with 14 bases remaining between them. Combining the CDR3 with reference TRBV9 and TRBJ2-7 gives the whole variable domain DSGVTQTPKHLITATGQRVTLRCSPRSGDLSVYWYQQSLDQGLQFLIQYYNGEERAKGNILERFSAQQFPDLHSELNLSSLELGDSALYFCASSPLAQISYEQYFGPGTRLTVT.

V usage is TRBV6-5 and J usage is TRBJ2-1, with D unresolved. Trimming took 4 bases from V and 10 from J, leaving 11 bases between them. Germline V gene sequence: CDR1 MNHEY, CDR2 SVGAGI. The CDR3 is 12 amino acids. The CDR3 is CASSSRFGEQFF. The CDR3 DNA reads TGTGCCAGCAGTTCTAGGTTCGGGGAGCAGTTCTTC.

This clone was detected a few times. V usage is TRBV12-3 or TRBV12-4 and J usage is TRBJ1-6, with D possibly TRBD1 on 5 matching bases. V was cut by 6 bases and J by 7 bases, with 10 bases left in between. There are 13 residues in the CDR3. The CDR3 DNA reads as TGTGCCAGCAGCCCGGCAGGGAATTCACCCCTCCACTTT. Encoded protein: CASSPAGNSPLHF.

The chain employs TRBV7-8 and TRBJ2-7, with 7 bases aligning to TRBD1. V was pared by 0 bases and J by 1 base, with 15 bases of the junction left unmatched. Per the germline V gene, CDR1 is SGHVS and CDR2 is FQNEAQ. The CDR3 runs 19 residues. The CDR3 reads CASSLAMPSTGVGSYEQYF. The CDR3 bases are TGTGCCAGCAGCTTAGCGATGCCCTCCACAGGGGTTGGGTCCTACGAGCAGTACTTC.

This CDR3 is CAISESGQKQETQYF. CDR3 nucleotides: TGTGCCATCAGTGAGTCAGGACAGAAACAAGAGACCCAGTACTTC. V usage is TRBV10-3 and J usage is TRBJ2-5; D might be TRBD1 (6 bases). V lost 0 bases and J lost 2, with 10 bases in between. Germline assignment: CDR1 ENHRY and CDR2 SYGVKD. This CDR3 has 15 amino acids.

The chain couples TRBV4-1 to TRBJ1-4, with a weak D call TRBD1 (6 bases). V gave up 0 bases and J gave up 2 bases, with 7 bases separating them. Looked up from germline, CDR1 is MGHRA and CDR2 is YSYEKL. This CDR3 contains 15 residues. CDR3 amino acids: CASSQERGTNEKLFF. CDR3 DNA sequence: TGCGCCAGCAGCCAAGAGAGGGGGACTAATGAAAAACTGTTTTTT.

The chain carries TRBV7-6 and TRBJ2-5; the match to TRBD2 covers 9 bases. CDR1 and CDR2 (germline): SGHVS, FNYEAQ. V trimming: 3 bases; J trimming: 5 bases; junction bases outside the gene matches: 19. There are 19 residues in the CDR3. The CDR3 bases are TGTGCCAGCAGCTTCTCCAAGGCGAGGCGTAGCGGGGGCGAGGAGACCCAGTACTTC. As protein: CASSFSKARRSGGEETQYF.

The CDR3 protein is CASSQKTMLGPSTDTQYF. In nucleotides, the CDR3 is TGTGCCAGCAGCCAGAAAACCATGTTGGGGCCCAGCACAGATACGCAGTATTTT. The chain employs TRBV3-1 (or the pseudogene TRBV3-2) and TRBJ2-3, with a tentative D call TRBD1 (5 bases). CDR3 length: 18 amino acids. With 3 bases removed from V and 0 bases from J, the gap between germline ends came to 19 bases. CDR1 LGHDT and CDR2 YNNKEL come from the germline V gene (reference sequence).

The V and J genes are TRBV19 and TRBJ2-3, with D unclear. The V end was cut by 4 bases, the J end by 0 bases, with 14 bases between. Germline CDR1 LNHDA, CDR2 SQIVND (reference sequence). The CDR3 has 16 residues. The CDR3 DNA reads TGTGCCAGTAGTAGAGGTTACGGTTCTAGCACAGATACGCAGTATTTT. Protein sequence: CASSRGYGSSTDTQYF.

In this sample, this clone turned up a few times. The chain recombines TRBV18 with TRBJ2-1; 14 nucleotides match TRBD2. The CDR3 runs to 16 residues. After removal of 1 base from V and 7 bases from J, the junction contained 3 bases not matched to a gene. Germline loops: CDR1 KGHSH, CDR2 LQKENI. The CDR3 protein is CASSPQGLAGVNEQFF. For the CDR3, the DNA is TGTGCCAGCTCACCACAGGGACTAGCGGGAGTGAATGAGCAGTTCTTC.

The CDR3: CASSYTQGISEAFF. The CDR3 DNA sequence: TGTGCCAGCAGTTACACTCAGGGAATCTCTGAAGCTTTCTTT. The V call is TRBV6-2 or TRBV6-3, the J call TRBJ1-1, with TRBD1 as a possible D gene (5 bases). CDR1 is MNHEY and CDR2 is SVGEGT in the germline V gene. V lost 2 bases, J lost 6 bases, and 13 bases lay in between. CDR3 length: 14 residues.

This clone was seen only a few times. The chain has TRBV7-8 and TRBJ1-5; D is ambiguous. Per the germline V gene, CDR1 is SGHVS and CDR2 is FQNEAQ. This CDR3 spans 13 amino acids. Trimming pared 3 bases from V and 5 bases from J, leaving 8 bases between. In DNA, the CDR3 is TGTGCCAGCAGCTTCGGGAGGGATCAGCCCCAGCATTTT. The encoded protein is CASSFGRDQPQHF. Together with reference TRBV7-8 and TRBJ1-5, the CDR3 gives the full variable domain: GAGVSQSPRYKVAKRGQDVALRCDPISGHVSLFWYQQALGQGPEFLTYFQNEAQLDKSGLPSDRFFAERPEGSVSTLKIQRTQQEDSAVYLCASSFGRDQPQHFGDGTRLSIL.

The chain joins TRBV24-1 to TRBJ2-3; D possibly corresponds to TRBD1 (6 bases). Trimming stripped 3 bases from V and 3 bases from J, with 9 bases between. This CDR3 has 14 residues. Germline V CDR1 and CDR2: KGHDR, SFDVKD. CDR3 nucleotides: TGTGCCACCAGTGATATACAGGGAACAGATACGCAGTATTTT. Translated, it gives CATSDIQGTDTQYF.

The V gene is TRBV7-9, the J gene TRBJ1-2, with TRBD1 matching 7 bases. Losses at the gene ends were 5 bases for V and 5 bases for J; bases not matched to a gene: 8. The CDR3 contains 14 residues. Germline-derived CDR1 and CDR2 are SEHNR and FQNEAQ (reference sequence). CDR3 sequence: CASSRDREGYGYTF. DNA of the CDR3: TGTGCCAGCAGCCGAGACAGGGAAGGTTATGGCTACACCTTC.

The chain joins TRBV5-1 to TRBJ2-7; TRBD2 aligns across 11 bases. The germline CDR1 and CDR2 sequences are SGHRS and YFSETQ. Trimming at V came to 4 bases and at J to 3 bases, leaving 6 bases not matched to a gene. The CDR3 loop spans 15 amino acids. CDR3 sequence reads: CASSPGLADFYEQYF. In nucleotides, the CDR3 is TGCGCCAGCAGCCCGGGACTAGCGGATTTCTACGAGCAGTACTTC.

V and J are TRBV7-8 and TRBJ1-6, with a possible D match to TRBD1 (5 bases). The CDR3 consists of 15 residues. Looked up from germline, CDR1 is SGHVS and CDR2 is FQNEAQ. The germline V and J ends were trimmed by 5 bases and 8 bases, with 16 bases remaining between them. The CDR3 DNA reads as TGTGCCAGCAGCCTACGGACACCACAGGATTCACCCCTCCACTTT. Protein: CASSLRTPQDSPLHF.

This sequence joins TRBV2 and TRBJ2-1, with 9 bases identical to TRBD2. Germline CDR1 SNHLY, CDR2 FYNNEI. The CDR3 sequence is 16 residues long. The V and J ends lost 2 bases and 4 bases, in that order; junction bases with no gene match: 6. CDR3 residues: CASSERLAGRYNEQFF. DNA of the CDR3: TGTGCCAGCAGTGAACGGCTAGCGGGGAGGTACAATGAGCAGTTCTTC.

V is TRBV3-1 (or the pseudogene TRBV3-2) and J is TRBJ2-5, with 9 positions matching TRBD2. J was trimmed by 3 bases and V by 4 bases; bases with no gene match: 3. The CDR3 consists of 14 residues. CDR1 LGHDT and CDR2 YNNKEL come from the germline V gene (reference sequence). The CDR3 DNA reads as TGTGCCAGCAGCCCAGGACTAGCGAAAGAGACCCAGTACTTC. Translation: CASSPGLAKETQYF.

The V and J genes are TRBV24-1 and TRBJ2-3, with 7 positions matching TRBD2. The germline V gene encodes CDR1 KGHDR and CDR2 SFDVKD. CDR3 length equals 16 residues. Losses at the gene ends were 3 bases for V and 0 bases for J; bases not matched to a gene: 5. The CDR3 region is CATSDPSGSSTDTQYF. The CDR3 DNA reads TGTGCCACCAGTGATCCTAGCGGATCTAGCACAGATACGCAGTATTTT.

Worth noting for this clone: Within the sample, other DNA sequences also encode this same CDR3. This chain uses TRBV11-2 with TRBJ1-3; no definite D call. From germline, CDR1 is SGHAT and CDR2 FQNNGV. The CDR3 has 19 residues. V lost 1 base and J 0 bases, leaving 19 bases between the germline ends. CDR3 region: CASSLASTWRPRSGNTIYF. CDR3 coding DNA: TGTGCCAGCAGCTTAGCTTCGACCTGGAGGCCCCGCTCTGGAAACACCATATATTTT.